These 24 T cell receptor beta chains were all obtained from the same sample, sequenced in a study of blood T cell repertoires in COVID-19. The repertoire was sequenced with immunoSEQ multiplex PCR; TCRdb's copy has only in-frame clones and lacks some. The data show some 240,000 clones, 65% to 85% seen once. Input material: PBMCs or T cells enriched from blood (not recorded which). Receptors were obtained from a man in his fifties who had recovered from COVID-19.

The rearrangement links TRBV10-1 to TRBJ1-1, with D uncertain. V was trimmed by 6 bases and J by 8 bases, leaving 19 bases between them. Germline CDR1 WNHNN, CDR2 SYGVQD (reference sequence). CDR3 length equals 14 residues. CDR3 nucleotide sequence: TGCGCCAGCAGGATAGACGCCACGGGAGGGGAAGCTTTCTTT. The encoded protein is CASRIDATGGEAFF.

CDR3 sequence: CASSWTGKGYEQYF. The CDR3 DNA reads as TGTGCCAGCAGCTGGACAGGGAAGGGCTACGAGCAGTACTTC. This rearrangement joins TRBV11-2 to TRBJ2-7; 8 nucleotides align to TRBD1. The CDR3 runs to 14 residues. From germline, CDR1 is SGHAT and CDR2 FQNNGV. The J segment lost 3 bases and the V segment lost 4 bases, leaving 5 bases of the junction unmatched.

V and J are TRBV12-3 or TRBV12-4 and TRBJ1-2; D may be TRBD1 (6 bases). V dropped 6 bases and J dropped 2 bases, with 10 bases sitting between them. The CDR3 spans 13 residues. CDR3 residues: CASRSTGNYGYTF. Here the CDR3 DNA reads TGTGCCAGCAGGTCGACAGGAAACTATGGCTACACCTTC.

The chain joins TRBV6-2 or TRBV6-3 to TRBJ2-7; D may be TRBD1 (5 bases). V lost 0 bases to trimming and J lost 3 bases, with 21 bases between them. The CDR3 is 18 amino acids. The germline gives CDR1 MNHEY, CDR2 SVGEGT. CDR3 nucleotides: TGTGCCAGCAGTTACTCAATTACAGGTAACCCCTCGTACTACGAGCAGTACTTC. The encoded protein is CASSYSITGNPSYYEQYF.

In its sample, this clone was seen once. The V and J genes are TRBV27 and TRBJ2-1; 14 bases align to TRBD2. Germline V gene lookup returns CDR1 MNHEY and CDR2 SMNVEV (reference sequence). The CDR3 has 18 residues. V was clipped by 1 base and J by 0 bases; unmatched bases: 2. The CDR3 region has the DNA TGTGCCAGCAGTTTATTTGGGACTAGCGGGAGCTCCTACAATGAGCAGTTCTTC. Amino acid sequence: CASSLFGTSGSSYNEQFF.

This chain links TRBV18 with TRBJ2-5, with D maybe TRBD2 (7 bases). V lost 2 bases and J 1 base, leaving 8 bases between the germline ends. CDR1 is KGHSH, CDR2 LQKENI, per germline. The CDR3 totals 14 residues. As DNA, the CDR3 is TGTGCCAGCTCACCAGGGGGGGCCCAAGAGACCCAGTACTTC. Translating gives CASSPGGAQETQYF.

The CDR3 DNA follows: TGCAGTGCTAGTCGAGCGGGAGGTACCACCGGGGAGCTGTTTTTT. Its protein product is CSASRAGGTTGELFF. V gene TRBV20-1 combines with J gene TRBJ2-2, with 9 positions matching TRBD2. CDR3 length: 15 amino acids. The germline CDR1 and CDR2 sequences are DFQATT and SNEGSKA (reference sequence). V shed 3 bases and J 4 bases; nucleotides not matched to a gene: 6.

The rearrangement links TRBV12-5 to TRBJ2-5, with 7 bases that match TRBD2. The CDR3 has 14 amino acids. Germline loops: CDR1 LGHNT, CDR2 FRNRAP. Trimming took 5 bases from V and 2 from J; bases not matched to a gene: 5. CDR3 sequence reads: CASGPWEGQETQYF. DNA of the CDR3: TGTGCTAGTGGTCCGTGGGAGGGACAAGAGACCCAGTACTTC.

This sequence joins TRBV12-5 and TRBJ2-6; the D is unclear. Germline CDR1 and CDR2: LGHNT and FRNRAP. V lost 2 bases and J 0 bases, leaving 11 bases between the germline ends. The CDR3 runs to 17 residues. The CDR3 here is CASGLRLWSSGANVLTF. The CDR3 nucleotides read TGTGCTAGTGGTTTGAGGCTATGGAGCTCTGGGGCCAACGTCCTGACTTTC.

This clone was seen only once. The chain uses TRBV28 and TRBJ2-2, with TRBD2 matching 11 bases. Per germline, CDR1 MDHEN and CDR2 SYDVKM. CDR3 length equals 17 residues. The V gene end was trimmed by 3 bases and the J gene end by 1 base; junction bases not matched to a gene: 4. This CDR3 is CASSFFGTSGNTGELFF. CDR3 DNA sequence: TGTGCCAGCAGTTTTTTTGGGACTAGCGGGAACACCGGGGAGCTGTTTTTT.

The V call is TRBV4-1, the J call TRBJ1-2; D is possibly TRBD1 (6 bases). This CDR3 is built from 13 residues. V was clipped by 4 bases and J by 3 bases, with 9 bases between them. The germline CDR1 and CDR2 sequences are MGHRA and YSYEKL. CDR3 residues: CASSLRQDYGYTF. Here the CDR3 DNA reads TGCGCCAGCAGCCTAAGACAGGACTATGGCTACACCTTC.

V and J are TRBV6-5 and TRBJ2-7; D may be TRBD1 (5 bases). V shed 8 bases and J shed 0 bases, with 11 bases lying between them. This CDR3 region has 13 residues. Germline CDR1 and CDR2: MNHEY and SVGAGI. The DNA of the CDR3 is TGTGCCAGCCTGGGGCGGCTCTCCTACGAGCAGTACTTC. Translated: CASLGRLSYEQYF.

This clone appeared a few times. The V and J genes are TRBV6-5 and TRBJ1-1, with D uncertain. The CDR3 extends over 14 amino acids. The V end lost 2 bases, the J end lost 0 bases, and 7 bases lay between the germline ends. Germline values: CDR1 MNHEY, CDR2 SVGAGI. CDR3 bases: TGTGCCAGCAGTTACCACAGTTTGAACACTGAAGCTTTCTTT. It codes for CASSYHSLNTEAFF.

DNA for the CDR3: TGTGCCAGCAGCCAAGAGTGGGAGGCTATCCACAATGAGCAGTTCTTC. Protein product: CASSQEWEAIHNEQFF. The J gene is TRBJ2-1, the V gene TRBV3-1 (or the pseudogene TRBV3-2); possible D gene TRBD2, 6 bases. Trimming removed 0 bases from V and 5 bases from J, with 14 bases in between. The CDR3 totals 16 residues. Per the germline V gene, CDR1 is LGHDT and CDR2 is YNNKEL (reference sequence).

V usage is TRBV11-2 and J usage is TRBJ2-3; D unresolved. This CDR3 has 14 residues. In germline, CDR1 is SGHAT, CDR2 FQNNGV. The ends were cut back, 3 bases at V and 6 bases at J, with 13 bases in the middle. CDR3 residues: CASSLPLDVDTQYF. The CDR3 coding sequence is TGTGCCAGCAGCTTGCCGCTAGATGTGGATACGCAGTATTTT.

This clone was detected a few times. V and J are TRBV27 and TRBJ2-7; D gene ambiguous. CDR3 length: 11 residues. V lost 5 bases and J lost 6, with 8 bases in between. Germline V gives CDR1 MNHEY, CDR2 SMNVEV (reference sequence). CDR3 nucleotides: TGTGCCAGCAGTAGAGGTATCGAGCAGTACTTC. The encoded protein is CASSRGIEQYF.

The rearrangement links TRBV5-5 to TRBJ1-1; no clear D. Germline V gene lookup returns CDR1 SGHKS and CDR2 YYEKEE (reference sequence). The CDR3 extends over 16 amino acids. The V and J ends lost 0 bases and 4 bases respectively, with 16 bases between them. The CDR3 is CASSLAWRVSVTEAFF. The CDR3, as DNA: TGTGCCAGCAGCTTGGCGTGGCGGGTTAGTGTCACTGAAGCTTTCTTT.

The genes are TRBV7-9 and TRBJ2-7, with D tentatively TRBD2 (5 bases). Trimming pared 4 bases from V and 3 bases from J, leaving 13 bases between. Germline lookup yields CDR1 SEHNR and CDR2 FQNEAQ (reference sequence). The CDR3 length is 14 residues. The CDR3 nucleotides are TGTGCCAGCAGCTCATCCGGGAATCTCTACGAGCAGTACTTC. It yields the protein CASSSSGNLYEQYF.

The rearrangement joins TRBV5-5 to TRBJ1-4; D is undetermined. Trimming took 0 bases from V and 10 from J, leaving 10 bases between them. Germline CDR1 is SGHKS and CDR2 is YYEKEE (reference sequence). This CDR3 is built from 13 residues. CDR3 loop: CASSLGPEGKLFF. The DNA of the CDR3 is TGTGCCAGCAGCTTGGGCCCCGAGGGAAAACTGTTTTTT.

The J gene is TRBJ2-1, the V gene TRBV6-5; TRBD2 matches at 14 bases. This CDR3 region has 14 residues. In germline, CDR1 is MNHEY, CDR2 SVGAGI. With 6 bases clipped from V and 9 bases from J, the junction kept 4 bases outside the gene matches. The CDR3 DNA follows: TGTGCCAGCAGCCCGGGACTAGCGGGAGTTGAGCAGTTCTTC. This gives the protein CASSPGLAGVEQFF.

This clone came up once. This chain uses TRBV4-1 with TRBJ2-2; 10 bases are a match to TRBD2. V lost 4 bases, J lost 7 bases, and 15 bases stayed unmatched. The CDR3 spans 18 residues. Germline CDR1 MGHRA, CDR2 YSYEKL. Here the CDR3 reads CASSRGSRSGGAFGELFF. The CDR3 DNA reads as TGCGCCAGCAGCCGAGGTAGCCGAAGCGGGGGGGCCTTCGGGGAGCTGTTTTTT.

The V gene is TRBV28, the J gene TRBJ2-1; possibly TRBD2 for D (7 bases). Trimming cost V 3 bases and J 5 bases, with 17 bases left between them. This CDR3 spans 16 amino acids. Germline V gene data show CDR1 as MDHEN and CDR2 as SYDVKM. The CDR3 protein is CASSFAGAGPHNEQFF. The CDR3 bases are TGTGCCAGCAGTTTTGCGGGGGCGGGCCCCCACAATGAGCAGTTCTTC.

This rearrangement joins TRBV4-2 to TRBJ2-1; 13 nucleotides line up with TRBD2. Per germline, CDR1 LGHNA and CDR2 YNFKEQ. This CDR3 has 15 residues. J lost 5 bases, V lost 3 bases, and 1 base had no gene match. CDR3 in amino acids: CASSHGTSGNNEQFF. The CDR3 DNA reads as TGTGCCAGCAGCCACGGGACTAGCGGGAACAATGAGCAGTTCTTC.

The J gene is TRBJ1-5, the V gene TRBV29-1, with 12 bases identical to TRBD1. This CDR3 contains 14 residues. From germline, CDR1 is SQVTM and CDR2 ANQGSEA. With 4 bases clipped from V and 5 bases from J, the junction kept 3 bases outside the gene matches. In DNA, the CDR3 is TGCAGCGTTGGCGGGACAGGGGGCGATCAGCCCCAGCATTTT. Protein sequence: CSVGGTGGDQPQHF.